This T cell receptor beta chain is from a study of sequential checkpoint blockade in melanoma. Study at large: First-line arms were nivolumab then ipilimumab, or the reverse, randomized 1:1.

This CDR3 is built from 17 residues. Trimming removed 4 bases from V and 0 bases from J, with 16 bases in between. Germline CDR1 is SGHTA and CDR2 is FQGNSA. Stated treatment: randomized to nivolumab then ipilimumab (arm A) or the reverse (arm B). None of the patients previously received DNA-damaging chemotherapy. From thawed PBMCs, live CD3+CD8+ cells negative for CD19 and CD56 were sorted. Sequenced by immunoSEQ multiplex PCR; TCRdb stores in-frame clones only, minus some. The sample has around 11,000 clones; roughly 52% are singletons. The sample in question was CD8+ T cells sorted from blood (inferred from file names), obtained from a patient given nivolumab and ipilimumab in sequence. The clonotype comes from a human donor with melanoma. The chain uses TRBV7-2 and TRBJ2-4; D unclear. The CDR3 reads CASSSEIIAGAKNIQYF. The CDR3 nucleotides are TGTGCCAGCAGCTCCGAAATAATAGCCGGAGCCAAAAACATTCAGTACTTC.